The 5 T cell receptor beta chains given below trace back to one sample, sequenced in a study of blood T cell repertoires in COVID-19. Sequencing used immunoSEQ multiplex PCR; TCRdb keeps in-frame clones, though not all of them. The repertoire holds about 290,000 clones, with roughly 89% as singletons. The sequencing input was peripheral blood. These receptors all stem from a woman younger than 45 with COVID-19, enrolled during active disease.

This clone was recorded once. The V call is TRBV11-2, the J call TRBJ1-6, with 9 bases fitting TRBD1. Germline V CDR1 and CDR2: SGHAT, FQNNGV. This CDR3 has 15 amino acids. V trimming: 4 bases; J trimming: 9 bases; junction bases outside the gene matches: 7. The CDR3 loop reads CASSSITDRGSPLHF. The CDR3 coding sequence is TGTGCCAGCAGCTCCATCACGGACAGGGGTTCACCCCTCCACTTT.

The rearrangement uses TRBV5-1 and TRBJ1-4; 8 bases map to TRBD1. Looked up from germline, CDR1 is SGHRS and CDR2 is YFSETQ. This CDR3 comprises 14 residues. V trimming: 0 bases; J trimming: 6 bases; junction bases outside the gene matches: 1. The CDR3 bases are TGCGCCAGCAGCTTGGCACAGGGGGATGAAAAACTGTTTTTT. Protein product: CASSLAQGDEKLFF. The complete variable domain, with remaining parts taken from reference TRBV5-1 and TRBJ1-4, reads KAGVTQTPRYLIKTRGQQVTLSCSPISGHRSVSWYQQTPGQGLQFLFEYFSETQRNKGNFPGRFSGRQFSNSRSEMNVSTLELGDSALYLCASSLAQGDEKLFFGSGTQLSVL.

The rearrangement uses TRBV12-5 and TRBJ1-3, with D unclear. Germline-derived CDR1 and CDR2 are LGHNT and FRNRAP. The CDR3 sequence is 18 residues long. V lost 6 bases and J lost 0, with 21 bases in between. The CDR3 region has the DNA TGTGCTAGTGGCGTCGTACCACCGGGGATTCGCTCTGGAAACACCATATATTTT. Protein: CASGVVPPGIRSGNTIYF.

This chain links TRBV11-2 with TRBJ2-7; maybe TRBD1 (6 bases). V lost 5 bases to trimming and J lost 2 bases, with 13 bases between them. The CDR3 covers 14 residues. Germline V gives CDR1 SGHAT, CDR2 FQNNGV. The CDR3 reads CASSPSGHTYEQYF. The CDR3 region has the DNA TGTGCCAGCAGCCCCTCGGGACATACCTACGAGCAGTACTTC.

This chain connects TRBV5-5 to TRBJ2-3; D unresolved. CDR3 length: 17 amino acids. Between the trimmed V and J ends, which lost 0 bases and 2 bases, there was a span of 16 bases. Germline lookup yields CDR1 SGHKS and CDR2 YYEKEE (reference sequence). Here the CDR3 reads CASSLEVPGLLTDTQYF. The CDR3 DNA is TGTGCCAGCAGCTTGGAGGTCCCCGGGTTACTCACAGATACGCAGTATTTT.